This is a list of T cell receptor beta chains from one sample in a study of beta chain features in type 1 diabetes. Measured with immunoSEQ multiplex PCR; TCRdb has only the in-frame clones, and not every one. The repertoire has some 660,000 clones, more than 12% of them found once; the top ten carry 0.035% to 0.045%. The sequencing sample was made of naive CD4+ T cells from blood. The receptors shown here come from a man aged 18 to 30 with type 1 diabetes. Both conserved end residues are part of each CDR3. Fields, in order: clone size, V gene, J gene, D gene, CDR3 DNA, CDR3 protein. D genes are given only for firm matches. Size values are once, few and many counts, or a class for expanded clones, and some rows have none.

>many|TRBV7-9|TRBJ2-4|.
TGTGCCAGCGGCGGGCTAGCCAAAAACATTCAGTACTTC
CASGGLAKNIQYF
>.|TRBV10-3|TRBJ2-1|.
TGTGCCATCAGTGCGGTTAAGGGAGGACCCGACAATGAGCAGTTCTTC
CAISAVKGGPDNEQFF
>few|TRBV2|TRBJ2-2|.
TGTGCCAGCAGCAGACGGAGGACGGTGAACACCGGGGAGCTGTTTTTT
CASSRRRTVNTGELFF
>few|TRBV30|TRBJ2-1|TRBD2
TGTGCCTGGAGTGCCCTAGCGGGAGGTTTCAATGAGCAGTTCTTC
CAWSALAGGFNEQFF
>.|TRBV28|TRBJ2-7|.
TGTGCCAGCAGTTTACAGGGGCTTCCCTCCTACGAGCAGTACTTC
CASSLQGLPSYEQYF
>.|TRBV7-6|TRBJ2-3|.
TGTGCCAGCAGCTTAGTATCGGGGAATACAGATACGCAGTATTTT
CASSLVSGNTDTQYF
>.|TRBV11-2|TRBJ1-1|TRBD1
TGTGCCAGCAGCTTACTACAGGGGACCCATAACAAGAACACTGAAGCTTTCTTT
CASSLLQGTHNKNTEAFF
>.|TRBV20-1|TRBJ2-7|.
TGCAGTGCTAGATACGAGCAGTACTTC
CSARYEQYF
>few|TRBV10-3|TRBJ2-7|TRBD2
TGTGCCATCAGTGAACGGGGGGGCCTTCCCGAGCAGTACTTC
CAISERGGLPEQYF
>few|TRBV9|TRBJ2-1|TRBD1
TGTGCCAGCAGAAGACAGGGGGCGGCCGATGAGCAGTTCTTC
CASRRQGAADEQFF
>few|TRBV29-1|TRBJ2-5|.
TGCAGCGTTAAGACTCGTATCCAGTCCCAGTACTTC
CSVKTRIQSQYF
>few|TRBV29-1|TRBJ1-1|.
TGCAGCGTAAAGAGGGGTGACATGAACACTGAAGCTTTCTTT
CSVKRGDMNTEAFF
>.|TRBV5-1|TRBJ1-5|.
TGCGCCAGCAGCTTGGAGGGATATAGCAATCAGCCCCAGCATTTT
CASSLEGYSNQPQHF
>few|TRBV4-2|TRBJ2-7|TRBD2
TGTGCCAGCAGCCAAGATGGGAGCGGGAGTGTCTCCTACGAGCAGTACTTC
CASSQDGSGSVSYEQYF
>.|TRBV2|TRBJ2-5|TRBD1
TGTGCCAGCAGTTTCAGGGGGCACGAGACCCAGTACTTC
CASSFRGHETQYF
>.|TRBV4-3|TRBJ2-3|TRBD2
TGCGCCAGCAGCCAGATCGGGGGGGGCATCGGGTATACGCAGTATTTT
CASSQIGGGIGYTQYF
>few|TRBV30|TRBJ2-1|.
TGTGCCTGGAAGGTTAGTGAGCAGTTCTTC
CAWKVSEQFF
>few|TRBV7-2|TRBJ2-5|.
TGTGCCAGCAGCTTGCAGAGGGCCGCTCAGGAGACCCAGTACTTC
CASSLQRAAQETQYF
>.|TRBV30|TRBJ2-5|.
TGTGCCTGGAGCGGGATGGCAGAGACCCAGTACTTC
CAWSGMAETQYF
>few|TRBV7-2|TRBJ1-5|TRBD1
TGTGCCAGCAGATTTACAGGGGCGGCCAATCAGCCCCAGCATTTT
CASRFTGAANQPQHF
>.|TRBV27|TRBJ2-7|.
TGTGCCAGCAGTGTAACAGGGAGTTCCTACGAGCAGTACTTC
CASSVTGSSYEQYF
>few|TRBV4-1|TRBJ2-1|TRBD1
TGCGCCAGCAGCGACAGGGGGCAGAATGAGCAGTTCTTC
CASSDRGQNEQFF
>few|TRBV6-1|TRBJ1-1|.
TGTGCCAGTAGGAATTTGAACACTGAAGCTTTCTTT
CASRNLNTEAFF
>.|TRBV9|TRBJ2-5|.
TGTGCCAGCAGCGTACGGGGAGGGGGCCCCCCGACGGAGACCCAGTACTTC
CASSVRGGGPPTETQYF
>few|TRBV28|TRBJ2-3|.
TGTGCCAGTCAGAGAACCGATACGCAGTATTTT
CASQRTDTQYF
>.|TRBV9|TRBJ2-3|.
TGTGCCAGCAGCGTCGCCCTTTACAAGGGAGATACGCAGTATTTT
CASSVALYKGDTQYF
>few|TRBV5-1|TRBJ2-5|.
TGCGCCAGCAGCTTGGATCCTCGAGGGGTAGAGACCCAGTACTTC
CASSLDPRGVETQYF
>few|TRBV2|TRBJ1-5|.
TGTGCCAGCAACAGGGACAATCAGCCCCAGCATTTT
CASNRDNQPQHF
>.|TRBV30|TRBJ1-2|TRBD1
TGTGCCTGGGCAGGGGGCTCCTATGGCTACACCTTC
CAWAGGSYGYTF
>.|TRBV6-5|TRBJ1-2|.
TGTGCCAGCAGTTACTCAGGGGATGTCTATGGCTACACCTTC
CASSYSGDVYGYTF
>.|TRBV5-1|TRBJ2-5|.
TGCGCCAGCAGCGTCGGTTCGGGTGAGGAGACCCAGTACTTC
CASSVGSGEETQYF
>.|TRBV28|TRBJ2-1|TRBD2
TGTGCCAGCAAGGGCGGGGGGCCCTACAATGAGCAGTTCTTC
CASKGGGPYNEQFF
>few|TRBV28|TRBJ2-3|.
TGTGCCAGCAGTATACTGACAGCCTCCAGAGATACGCAGTATTTT
CASSILTASRDTQYF
>.|TRBV6-1|TRBJ2-1|TRBD1
TGTGCCAGCAGATCAGGGGGTTTCAATGAGCAGTTCTTC
CASRSGGFNEQFF
>few|TRBV2|TRBJ2-6|.
TGTGCCAGCAGTGAGCAGGGAGCCTCTGGGGCCAACGTCCTGACTTTC
CASSEQGASGANVLTF
>few|TRBV7-2|TRBJ2-1|.
TGTGCCAGCAGCCCCCCCCTCCGGGTAAATGAGCAGTTCTTC
CASSPPLRVNEQFF
>.|TRBV9|TRBJ2-5|TRBD2
TGTGCCAGCAGCGGGAGCGGGGGAGAGACCCAGTACTTC
CASSGSGGETQYF
>once|TRBV7-3|TRBJ2-7|TRBD1
TGTGCCAGCAGCCCGAGCTCGGGACAGGGGAATTTC
CASSPSSGQGNF
>.|TRBV18|TRBJ2-5|.
TGTGCCAGCTCACCTGAATACCTCAGATCAGAGACCCAGTACTTC
CASSPEYLRSETQYF
>.|TRBV19|TRBJ2-2|.
TGTGCCAGTAGTCGCGGACAGCCCGCGAGGACCGGGGAGCTGTTTTTT
CASSRGQPARTGELFF
>few|TRBV5-4|TRBJ2-3|TRBD1
TGTGCCAGCAGCCTACAGGGGGTAATCGCAGATACGCAGTATTTT
CASSLQGVIADTQYF
>.|TRBV5-1|TRBJ2-5|.
TGCGCCAGCAGCCTAGGGACGGCACTTCAAGAGACCCAGTACTTC
CASSLGTALQETQYF
>few|TRBV9|TRBJ2-2|.
TGTGCCAGCAGCTCTCCGACTAAAAACACCGGGGAGCTGTTTTTT
CASSSPTKNTGELFF
>.|TRBV30|TRBJ2-2|.
TGTGCCTGGAACCAACAGGGTGCGGGGGAGCTGTTTTTT
CAWNQQGAGELFF
>few|TRBV4-1|TRBJ2-1|.
TGCGCCAGCAGCCAAGATGGGGGGTCAAGCTCCTACAATGAGCAGTTCTTC
CASSQDGGSSSYNEQFF
>.|TRBV7-2|TRBJ2-1|.
TGTGCCAGCAGCTTCAGCGTTAGCTCCTACAATGAGCAGTTCTTC
CASSFSVSSYNEQFF
>few|TRBV28|TRBJ2-1|TRBD2
TGTGCCAGCAGCCCTATACTAGCGGGAGGGAGCAATGAGCAGTTCTTC
CASSPILAGGSNEQFF
>few|TRBV11-3|TRBJ2-3|.
TGTGCCAGCAGCTCCCGAAGAACAGATACGCAGTATTTT
CASSSRRTDTQYF
>.|TRBV25-1|TRBJ2-7|.
TGTGCCAGCAGTGACCCGCCTCGATACGAGCAGTACTTC
CASSDPPRYEQYF
>few|TRBV29-1|TRBJ2-5|TRBD2
TGCAGCGTGGCACGACTAGCGGGACAGCAAGAGACCCAGTACTTC
CSVARLAGQQETQYF